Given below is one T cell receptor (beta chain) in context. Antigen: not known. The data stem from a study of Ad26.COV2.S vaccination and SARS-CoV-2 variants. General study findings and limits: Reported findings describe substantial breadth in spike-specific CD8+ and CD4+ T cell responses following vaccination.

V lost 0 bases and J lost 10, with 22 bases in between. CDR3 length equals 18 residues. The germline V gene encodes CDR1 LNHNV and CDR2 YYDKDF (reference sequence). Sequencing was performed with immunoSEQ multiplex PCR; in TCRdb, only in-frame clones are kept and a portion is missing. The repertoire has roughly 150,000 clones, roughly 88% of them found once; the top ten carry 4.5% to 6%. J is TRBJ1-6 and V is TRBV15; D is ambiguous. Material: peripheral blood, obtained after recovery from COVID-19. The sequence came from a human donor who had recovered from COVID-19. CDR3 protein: CATSRDLPRGLKGSPLHF. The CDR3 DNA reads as TGTGCCACCAGCAGAGATCTCCCAAGAGGGCTCAAAGGCTCACCCCTCCACTTT.